Given below is one T cell receptor (beta chain) in context. Sequencing was performed with immunoSEQ multiplex PCR; in TCRdb, only in-frame clones are kept and a portion is missing. The sample shows 150,000 to 200,000 clones, less than 95% of them seen only once. The data originate from a study of T cell responses to AZD1222 COVID-19 vaccine. The material was peripheral blood, obtained 28 days after the second AZD1222 dose. The TCR was taken from an adult who received the AZD1222 COVID-19 vaccine.

CDR3: CASSLWLALGMDEQFF. DNA for the CDR3: TGTGCCAGCAGCTTATGGCTAGCCCTGGGTATGGATGAGCAGTTCTTC. The chain is built from TRBV7-3 and TRBJ2-1, with D possibly TRBD2 on 5 matching bases. This CDR3 comprises 16 residues. CDR1 SGHTA and CDR2 FQGTGA come from the germline V gene. Trimming removed 2 bases at V and 8 bases at J, with 19 bases between.